What follows are 18 T cell receptor beta chains derived from one specimen sequenced in a study of read filtering for tumor transcriptome and immune sequencing. From roughly 0.4 ug of RNA, a library with molecular barcoded alpha/delta and beta/gamma adaptors was made. TCRdb redid the calling of the reads with MiXCR, one entry per CDR3 protein. Of around 130,000 distinct CDR3 sequences listed, roughly 13% are singletons. Sequencing was performed on a population of CD138-negative cells sorted from bone marrow. The receptors were sampled from a donor aged 40 or older with multiple myeloma.

This clonotype has a handful of counts. This CDR3 is CASSEHFTSTDTQYF. The CDR3 DNA reads as TGTGCCAGCAGTGAACACTTTACTAGCACAGATACGCAGTATTTT. V is TRBV2 and J is TRBJ2-3; D uncertain. With 2 bases removed from V and 0 bases from J, the gap between germline ends came to 9 bases. This CDR3 contains 15 residues. Per the germline V gene, CDR1 is SNHLY and CDR2 is FYNNEI.

As regards this clonotype: This may come from a read error, since a much larger clone is one base off. The rearrangement joins TRBV2 to TRBJ2-5, with 7 bases matching TRBD1. The germline CDR1 and CDR2 sequences are SNHLY and FYNNEI. V was pared by 6 bases and J by 2 bases, with 9 bases of the junction left unmatched. The CDR3 has 15 amino acids. The CDR3 loop is CASRARQGTQETQYF. The CDR3 DNA is TGTGCCAGCAGAGCACGACAGGGAACGCAAGAGACCCAGTACTTC. The variable domain in full, completed from reference TRBV2 and TRBJ2-5, reads EPEVTQTPSHQVTQMGQEVILRCVPISNHLYFYWYRQILGQKVEFLVSFYNNEISEKSEIFDDQFSVERPDGSNFTLKIRSTKLEDSAMYFCASRARQGTQETQYFGPGTRLLVL.

This clonotype was recorded a few times. The chain uses TRBV7-8 and TRBJ2-2; possible D gene TRBD2, 6 bases. The CDR3 runs 16 residues. Trimming took 5 bases from V and 4 from J, leaving 17 bases between them. CDR1 SGHVS and CDR2 FQNEAQ come from the germline V gene. CDR3 in amino acids: CASSILGRRGTGELFF. The DNA of the CDR3 is TGTGCCAGCAGCATATTGGGCCGGAGGGGCACCGGGGAGCTGTTTTTT.

Concerning this clonotype: A much more abundant neighbour one base away suggests this may be a read error. The conserved closing phenylalanine or tryptophan is absent in this CDR3, likely reflecting a read error. The chain joins TRBV14 to TRBJ1-1; the D gene is possibly TRBD1 (6 bases). The germline V gene encodes CDR1 SGHDN and CDR2 FVKESK. Trimming took off 2 bases at V and 10 bases at J, with 20 bases between the two ends. The CDR3 is 15 amino acids. Written as DNA, the CDR3 is TGTGCCAGCAGCCAATGGACTGAGGGTCCCAGGGGAGCTTTCCTT. Translated: CASSQWTEGPRGAFL.

The table lists this clonotype with a few counts. A much larger clonotype is one base distant, so this may be a read error. DNA of the CDR3: TGCGCCAGCAACAGGGGGGGGTCCGGGGAGCTGTTTTTT. Encoded protein: CASNRGGSGELFF. The V gene is TRBV10-1, the J gene TRBJ2-2; TRBD1 might be the D (8 bases). Germline lookup yields CDR1 WNHNN and CDR2 SYGVQD (reference sequence). This CDR3 has 13 residues. Trimming left V 7 bases short and J 6 bases short, with 12 bases between.

This clonotype showed up many times. V and J are TRBV6-2 or TRBV6-3 and TRBJ2-1; 12 positions agree with TRBD2. This CDR3 has 13 amino acids. The germline gives CDR1 MNHEY, CDR2 SVGEGT. J gave up 8 bases and V 6 bases, and 2 bases lay outside the gene matches. For the CDR3, the DNA is TGTGCCAGCAGGACTAGCGGGAGCTATGAGCAGTTCTTC. It translates to CASRTSGSYEQFF.

The chain recombines TRBV7-3 with TRBJ1-5, with D unclear. CDR1 is SGHTA and CDR2 is FQGTGA in the germline V gene. V was trimmed by 0 bases and J by 7 bases, leaving 7 bases between them. This CDR3 contains 13 residues. CDR3: CASSLTPPQPQHF. The CDR3 coding sequence is TGTGCCAGCAGCTTAACCCCTCCACAGCCCCAGCATTTT.

This clonotype was observed at least ten times. The chain employs TRBV29-1 and TRBJ1-1; D unclear. Germline-derived CDR1 and CDR2 are SQVTM and ANQGSEA. The CDR3 contains 15 residues. The CDR3 sequence: CSIRTVNFMNTEAFF. For the CDR3, the DNA is TGCTCCATACGGACCGTCAATTTCATGAACACTGAAGCTTTCTTT.

The sample holds many counts of this clonotype. The chain carries TRBV7-9 and TRBJ2-3; weak D call: TRBD1 (6 bases). Between the trimmed V and J ends, which lost 5 bases and 2 bases, there was a span of 14 bases. Germline loops: CDR1 SEHNR, CDR2 FQNEAQ (reference sequence). There are 15 residues in the CDR3. The CDR3 here is CASSDTGQYTDTQYF. The CDR3 region has the DNA TGTGCCAGCAGCGACACAGGACAGTACACAGATACGCAGTATTTT.

This clonotype was detected ten times or more. The chain carries TRBV19 and TRBJ2-2; D not certain. Germline loops: CDR1 LNHDA, CDR2 SQIVND (reference sequence). CDR3 length: 15 residues. The ends were cut back, 0 bases at V and 4 bases at J, with 9 bases in the middle. The chain's CDR3 is CASSIEYTSTGELFF. CDR3 DNA: TGTGCCAGTAGTATAGAATACACGAGCACCGGGGAGCTGTTTTTT.

This clonotype was detected ten times or more. The gene calls are TRBV11-2 and TRBJ2-3; D is unclear. The germline CDR1 and CDR2 sequences are SGHAT and FQNNGV. V was shortened by 1 base and J by 3 bases, with 17 bases between the two germline ends. The CDR3 contains 17 residues. In DNA, the CDR3 is TGTGCCAGCAGCTTAGTTTGGGCGTGGCTCCGTACAGATACGCAGTATTTT. Encoded protein: CASSLVWAWLRTDTQYF.

This clonotype has ten or more counts. The gene calls are TRBV7-2 and TRBJ1-2; D call uncertain. Per the germline V gene, CDR1 is SGHTA and CDR2 is FQGNSA. V was shortened by 5 bases and J by 8 bases, with 15 bases between the two germline ends. CDR3 length: 13 residues. The CDR3 nucleotides read TGTGCCAGCAGCCCCGTGGCCATTAGCGGCTACACCTTC. Its protein product is CASSPVAISGYTF.

This clonotype occurred many times. The genes are TRBV7-2 and TRBJ2-7, with 9 bases matching TRBD2. The length of the CDR3 is 14 residues. Germline CDR1 reads SGHTA; CDR2 reads FQGNSA. The V segment lost 6 bases and the J segment 1 base; nucleotides outside the gene matches: 4. The chain's CDR3 is CASRRTSESYEQYF. The CDR3 nucleotides read TGTGCCAGCAGAAGGACTAGCGAATCCTACGAGCAGTACTTC.

Ten or more counts support this clonotype. The rearrangement links TRBV13 to TRBJ2-7; 7 bases fit TRBD2. V gave up 5 bases and J gave up 5 bases; unmatched junction bases: 9. Germline V gene lookup returns CDR1 PRHDT and CDR2 FYEKMQ (reference sequence). There are 14 residues in the CDR3. CDR3 residues: CASSQTSLDHEQYF. CDR3 DNA: TGTGCCAGCAGCCAGACTAGCTTAGATCACGAGCAGTACTTC.

This clonotype was observed at least ten times. The chain has TRBV18 and TRBJ2-7; 9 nucleotides align to TRBD2. The CDR3 covers 18 residues. Germline V gene sequence: CDR1 KGHSH, CDR2 LQKENI. J was trimmed by 2 bases and V by 3 bases; bases with no gene match: 14. The CDR3 protein is CASSPASLAGQPTYEQYF. The CDR3 region has the DNA TGTGCCAGCTCACCTGCGTCGCTAGCGGGACAACCAACCTACGAGCAGTACTTC.

This clonotype was picked up many times. The CDR3 DNA follows: TGCGCCAGCAGCTTTACAGGGGCCACTGAAGCTTTCTTT. It yields the protein CASSFTGATEAFF. The chain uses TRBV5-1 and TRBJ1-1; TRBD1 agrees at 7 bases. J lost 4 bases, V lost 2 bases, and 2 bases had no gene match. The CDR3 loop spans 13 amino acids. The germline gives CDR1 SGHRS, CDR2 YFSETQ.

This clonotype came up a few times. The chain recombines TRBV5-1 with TRBJ1-4; D is ambiguous. Germline V lookup: CDR1 SGHRS, CDR2 YFSETQ. The length of the CDR3 is 15 residues. Between the trimmed V and J ends, which lost 0 bases and 3 bases, there was a span of 9 bases. Here the CDR3 DNA reads TGCGCCAGCAGCTTGGAGTCGAAGCCTAATGAAAAACTGTTTTTT. Its translation: CASSLESKPNEKLFF.

This clonotype was detected many times. CDR3 in amino acids: CASATSGSTYNEQFF. Written as DNA, the CDR3 is TGTGCCAGCGCGACTAGCGGGAGTACCTACAATGAGCAGTTCTTC. The V and J genes are TRBV7-2 and TRBJ2-1, with 12 bases that match TRBD2. With V trimmed by 8 bases and J by 2 bases, 4 bases remained unmatched. CDR1 is SGHTA and CDR2 is FQGNSA in the germline V gene. The CDR3 spans 15 residues.